Reported below is one T cell receptor beta chain. Which antigen it targets is not known. No base qualities exist here, and no much larger clone lies one base off it. The immunoSEQ hsTCRB v3.0 assay was used at survey level resolution to sequence the TRB variable region. TRB sequencing targeted a depth of roughly 40,000-55,000 T-cell genomes per sample. An Illumina MiSeq with a v3 150-cycle kit was used to sequence the pooled TRB libraries. The study's processing was this. Repertoire analysis ran in R within a reproducible Nextflow workflow covering QC, data transformation and analysis. LymphoSeq2, an R package for exploring AIRR-Seq data, was used to implement the custom analyses. After excluding a few samples that yielded fewer than 5000 total TRB sequences, 150 to 200 HIV repertoires remained for analysis. Among the approximately 190 retained HIV repertoires, 55 to 60 were collected before ART initiation and roughly 130 after ART initiation. Each repertoire was downsampled to 5000 TRB nucleotide sequences, and summary statistics were averaged across 100 downsampling iterations. TRB sequences were retained for analysis only if CDR3 regions of at least seven amino acids were present. A Shannon entropy-derived clonality score and the Gini coefficient were used to measure diversity. In the repertoire networks, any two of the top 5000 CDR3 amino acid sequences were connected whenever the two sequences differed by an edit distance of one. GLIPH2 predicted antigen specificity groups and MHC restriction for TRB CDR3 amino acid sequences. Known CMV, EBV, HIV or tissue antigen associations were flagged by matching CDR3 amino acid sequences against VDJdb and McPAS-TCR. Pre-ART, post-ART and control groups were compared with Wilcoxon signed-rank tests and Holm-Bonferroni correction. Entries here come from immuneACCESS through TCRdb and include only in-frame sequences with V and J called. Some clones fail to appear in such tables; in the studies checked, an unresolved V gene covers under half of the shortfall, and the cause of the remainder is unknown. Clone size and the V and J calls come from that table; the DNA yielded D and trimming. The sample contains over 10,000 clones, roughly 77% of them found a single time. The ten largest account for 10% to 15% of the sample.

These data originate in a study of long-term antiretroviral therapy in people with HIV (dated 2022 in TCRdb). Notes on the research overall: Collection of the earliest samples took place about a decade ahead of the 2015 WHO recommendation for immediate ART, at a time when ART was typically delayed until CD4 counts fell. A retrospective serial study tested whether ART initiation and durable HIV suppression were associated with changes in peripheral blood TRB repertoire composition and diversity. The cohort contributed over 150 cryopreserved PBMC samples from 25 to 35 adults with confirmed HIV infection, collected serially over a mean of about six years (range 1-12). Eleven of the 30 participants with HIV were female. Test extractions of a monoclonal T-cell line alongside a few dozen polyclonal samples showed no cross-contamination during QIAcube processing.

Here is what the overall study found, with its caveats: Because pre-ART samples had limited cell numbers, unsorted PBMC were profiled rather than sorted CD4+ and CD8+ T cells. Samples dated from the mid-2000s to the late 2010s, and the ART regimens used may be less effective than current ones. ART initiation was associated with a significant increase in TRB diversity, but diversity stayed significantly below transplant donor controls even after long-term ART. Inferences about post-ART repertoire changes were limited because no data were available on ART adherence, viral resistance or therapy changes. Narrower CDR3 length ranges were observed in HIV repertoires than in controls, and an antigen-experienced repertoire with only a slight naive shift after ART was suggested by the network structure. Limited PBMC availability meant only the TCR beta chain was sequenced, without alpha chain pairing. The repertoire was dominated across all time points by expanded TRB clones identified before ART initiation, although this dominance was seen to fluctuate and to decrease in many PLHIV after ART.

For CDR1 and CDR2, the germline V gene lists MNHEY and SVGAGI. Including cysteine and phenylalanine, the CDR3 has 15 amino acids. Just the 45-base CDR3 DNA is kept, in frame starting at base 1. V loses 0 bases, J loses 4 bases, and the germline ends lie 12 bases apart. Participants were included only if at least one PBMC sample before ART initiation and at least two post-ART samples were available. Every participant with HIV received treatment in the United States of America. Before DNA extraction, cryopreserved samples of roughly 0.95-10 million PBMC were thawed and washed. At the time of the earliest PBMC sample for each participant with HIV, ages ranged from about 23 to 60 years. PBMC samples were contributed by each participant from 1-4 timepoints before ART initiation and 2-8 timepoints after ART initiation, with a median of 7 samples. For every participant, serial HIV viral load, CD4+ T-cell count, ART history and demographic data were obtained. Using a Qiagen kit on a QIAcube, genomic DNA was extracted from unsorted PBMC, with samples processed in batches of 12.

The sequence links TRBV6-5 to TRBJ1-1, and the D gene may be TRBD1, 5 bases matching. The source material was unsorted PBMCs, sampled about 3.3 years before starting antiretroviral therapy. This TCR came from a middle-aged man with HIV. The encoded CDR3 is CASSYSGGGVTEAFF. The DNA sequence reads TGTGCCAGCAGTTACTCGGGGGGTGGGGTCACTGAAGCTTTCTTT.